This T cell receptor (beta chain) was captured by sequencing in a study of beta chain features in type 1 diabetes (dated by TCRdb to between 2018 and 2020). Concerning the study at large: Mean age, gender distribution, total cell number and subset yield were not different between patients and healthy donors. A total of just under 110,000,000 sorted cells were examined across all samples, and RNA yield correlated strongly with the number of cells per subset. In the study, recently diagnosed type 1 diabetes patients and matched healthy donors were compared on the TCRB repertoires of their sorted circulating CD4+ T cell subsets. Naive and central memory subsets were obtained from all 28 donors, but regulatory and stem cell-like memory subsets were isolated from only 8 patients and roughly 8 healthy donors.

Each donor gave one peripheral blood draw, averaging approximately 120 mL, which was collected into heparinised tubes. A BD FACSAria II and a panel including CD45RO, CCR7, CD25, CD127, CD95 and CD27 were used to sort naive, central memory, regulatory and stem cell-like memory CD4+ T cells. Every sorted population had a purity above 95%. PBMCs were isolated immediately by Lymphoprep density gradient centrifugation and stained directly without culture. So that batch effects would be minimized, each experiment stained and sorted samples in pairs, pairing one healthy donor with one patient. Paper-wide results and their limitations: HLA sub-analyses involved small numbers of individuals, so any influence of HLA type on TCRB rearrangement remained unresolved. The naive, central memory and regulatory TCRB repertoires appeared to resemble one another more closely among patients than among healthy donors. PCR may preferentially amplify shorter templates, but because patient and control samples were amplified and corrected together, any resulting skew would affect both groups equally. Type 1 diabetes patients showed a moderate but significant shortening of TCRB CDR3 length in all four CD4+ subsets. At VDJ recombination sites, type 1 diabetes patients had fewer insertions and more deleted nucleotides, which implies abnormalities in thymic rearrangement. Because cDNA was sequenced instead of genomic DNA, activated cells with high expression could be over-represented, although the groups did not differ in activation or CD3 levels.

About this clone itself: The specificity of this receptor is unknown. Base qualities are not provided; no much larger clone lies one nucleotide away. Other DNA sequences from this sample encode an identical CDR3 as well.

The High Capacity cDNA Reverse Transcription Kit was used to reverse transcribe all of the isolated RNA, meaning that expressed TCRB transcripts were what got sequenced. Naive, central memory and regulatory T cell samples underwent deep immunoSEQ sequencing, averaging about 3.57 million total reads per sample. Sorted cells were lysed in RLT buffer, and RNA was extracted using DNase-treated RNeasy Micro or Mini kits according to cell number. Each cell subset was processed separately to prevent cross-contamination, with patient and healthy donor samples processed together. Using the immunoSEQ multiplex PCR, TCRB sequences were amplified from cDNA into 87-bp fragments spanning the CDR3 region. Sequencing of the amplicons was done on the Illumina HiSeq platform. Concerning the study's data processing: Synthetic template baselines were used to correct PCR bias computationally, reads within Hamming distance 2 were collapsed together, and singletons that could not be merged were discarded. Reads were aligned to IMGT to assign V, D and J genes, CDR3 length, and insertions or deletions at six rearrangement sites. Within each subset, clonotype counts were normalized to the number of sorted cells before true diversity and Gini coefficients were calculated with the tcR R package. The overlap coefficient, calculated on TCRB nucleotide sequences, was used to measure repertoire sharing. Out-of-frame TCRB sequences from naive cells were analyzed as a proxy for the pre-selection repertoire. Sourced from immuneACCESS, this table was stored by TCRdb with only in-frame sequences that have V and J called. A share of the clones is absent; for the studies checked, an unresolved V gene accounts for under half, and the remainder has no known explanation. Clone size and V and J calls were adopted from that table, with D and trimming inferred from the DNA. The sample has hundreds of thousands of clones on record, 15% to 19% of them singletons. The top ten clonotypes cover about 0.086% of the sample.

Taken from cysteine to phenylalanine, the CDR3 has 12 residues. Left in the record is the CDR3 DNA by itself, 36 bases read in frame from the first base. The V and J ends are trimmed by 5 bases and 2 bases, leaving 7 bases between them. CDR1 and CDR2 (SGHTA, FQGNSA) derive from the germline V gene. The chain is encoded by TRBV7-2 joined to TRBJ2-7; too little of a D gene remains to name it. The receptor's source is a man aged 18 to 30 in good health. The sample taken for sequencing was naive CD4+ T cells from blood. The meaning of the sample's cell subset or site label: true naive CD4+ T cells. The DNA sequence is TGTGCCAGCAGCCGTTCGACCTACGAGCAGTACTTC. It translates to CASSRSTYEQYF.